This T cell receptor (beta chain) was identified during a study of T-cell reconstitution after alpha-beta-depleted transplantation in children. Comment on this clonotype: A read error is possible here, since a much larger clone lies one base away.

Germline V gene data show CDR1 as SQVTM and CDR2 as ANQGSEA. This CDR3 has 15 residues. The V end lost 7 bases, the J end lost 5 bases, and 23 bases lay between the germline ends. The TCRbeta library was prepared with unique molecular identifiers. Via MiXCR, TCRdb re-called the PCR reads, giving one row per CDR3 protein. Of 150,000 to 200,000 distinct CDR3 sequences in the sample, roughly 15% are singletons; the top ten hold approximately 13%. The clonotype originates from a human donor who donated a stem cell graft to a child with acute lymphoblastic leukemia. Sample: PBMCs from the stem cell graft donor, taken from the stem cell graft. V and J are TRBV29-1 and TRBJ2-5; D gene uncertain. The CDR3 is CSARRSAEFHETQYF. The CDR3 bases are TGCAGCGCCCGAAGGTCCGCAGAATTCCATGAGACCCAGTACTTC.